One sample yielded the 29 T cell receptor beta chains listed below, sequenced in a study of T cell changes during pregnancy in multiple sclerosis (dated by TCRdb to about 2019). Libraries came from the immunoSEQ multiplex PCR assay. TCRdb mirrors the immuneACCESS table, restricted to in-frame sequences. Some clones are absent from its copies; in checked studies, under half trace to an unresolved V gene, and the reason for the others is unknown. Here the sample has about 110,000 clones; roughly nine tenths occur a single time. Of the sample, about 3.5% falls within the top ten clones. The specimen comprised peripheral blood, sampled after pregnancy. All receptors derive from a female donor with multiple sclerosis, enrolled in a pregnancy study.

The V and J genes are TRBV5-6 and TRBJ2-7, with TRBD2 matching over 8 bases. This CDR3 contains 15 residues. Germline CDR1 is SGHDT and CDR2 is YYEEEE. V trimming: 4 bases; J trimming: 3 bases; junction bases outside the gene matches: 9. CDR3 protein: CASSPPGLGLYEQYF. The CDR3 DNA reads as TGTGCCAGCAGCCCGCCGGGACTAGGGCTCTACGAGCAGTACTTC.

This chain links TRBV29-1 with TRBJ2-4; TRBD1 agrees at 9 bases. CDR1 and CDR2 from the germline V gene are SQVTM and ANQGSEA. CDR3 length equals 13 residues. V was pared by 5 bases and J by 9 bases, with 8 bases of the junction left unmatched. The CDR3 region is CSVIGDREFIQYF. The CDR3 nucleotides read TGCAGCGTTATAGGGGACAGGGAGTTCATTCAGTACTTC.

The V call is TRBV7-2, the J call TRBJ1-1; D is undetermined. The CDR3 loop spans 14 amino acids. With 1 base removed from V and 1 base from J, the gap between germline ends came to 7 bases. In germline, CDR1 is SGHTA, CDR2 FQGNSA. The CDR3 is CASSLVAGNTEAFF. For the CDR3, the DNA is TGTGCCAGCAGCTTAGTGGCAGGGAACACTGAAGCTTTCTTT.

The chain uses TRBV19 and TRBJ2-1; 10 bases are a match to TRBD2. This CDR3 spans 15 amino acids. The ends lost 3 bases at V and 4 bases at J; junction bases unmatched: 3. The germline CDR1 and CDR2 sequences are LNHDA and SQIVND (reference sequence). The CDR3 loop is CASSIERGGYNEQFF. CDR3 DNA: TGTGCCAGTAGTATCGAGCGGGGGGGTTACAATGAGCAGTTCTTC.

This clone was counted only a few times. The V call is TRBV27, the J call TRBJ2-7; D unresolved. Germline V gene data show CDR1 as MNHEY and CDR2 as SMNVEV (reference sequence). The CDR3 totals 13 residues. V lost 6 bases and J 0 bases, leaving 9 bases between the germline ends. CDR3 sequence: CASSLLSSYEQYF. For the CDR3, the DNA is TGTGCCAGCAGCCTCCTATCCTCCTACGAGCAGTACTTC.

The V gene is TRBV19, the J gene TRBJ2-1; 9 positions match TRBD2. The CDR3 sequence is 15 residues long. The J segment lost 10 bases and the V segment lost 3 bases, leaving 10 bases of the junction unmatched. Germline CDR1 reads LNHDA; CDR2 reads SQIVND (reference sequence). CDR3 region: CASSMGLSGGSEQFF. Here the CDR3 DNA reads TGTGCCAGTAGTATGGGACTTAGCGGGGGATCGGAGCAGTTCTTC.

This rearrangement joins TRBV18 to TRBJ1-6; 7 bases map to TRBD1. Germline trimming cut 2 bases from V and 8 bases from J; bases unmatched to any gene: 3. The V gene's germline CDR1 is KGHSH and CDR2 LQKENI. The length of the CDR3 is 14 residues. DNA of the CDR3: TGTGCCAGCTCACCATACACAGGGGATTCACCCCTCCACTTT. Its protein product is CASSPYTGDSPLHF.

There are a few counts of this clone. The genes are TRBV6-5 and TRBJ1-2; D unclear. The CDR3 totals 12 residues. Looked up from germline, CDR1 is MNHEY and CDR2 is SVGAGI. V was clipped by 8 bases and J by 0 bases, with 7 bases between them. The CDR3 DNA is TGTGCCAGCTCTACAGCTAACTATGGCTACACCTTC. This translates into CASSTANYGYTF.

V and J are TRBV5-1 and TRBJ2-1, with D possibly being TRBD2 (5 bases). The V gene lost 0 bases and the J gene lost 0 bases, with 10 bases spanning the gap. The CDR3 is 16 residues long. Germline CDR1 SGHRS, CDR2 YFSETQ. The CDR3 coding sequence is TGCGCCAGCAGCTTGGATCCGGGGAGCTCCTACAATGAGCAGTTCTTC. Amino acids: CASSLDPGSSYNEQFF.

The count of this clone is one. The chain links TRBV19 to TRBJ1-1, with D perhaps TRBD1 (5 bases). Trimming pared 9 bases from V and 4 bases from J, leaving 18 bases between. This CDR3 is built from 14 residues. CDR1 and CDR2 (germline): LNHDA, SQIVND (reference sequence). CDR3 sequence reads: CASNYRGVGTEAFF. CDR3 nucleotides: TGTGCCAGCAATTATAGGGGTGTTGGCACTGAAGCTTTCTTT.

The gene calls are TRBV13 and TRBJ2-2; maybe TRBD1 (5 bases). Between the trimmed V and J ends, which lost 8 bases and 8 bases, there was a span of 21 bases. The CDR3 consists of 15 residues. The germline gives CDR1 PRHDT, CDR2 FYEKMQ (reference sequence). The CDR3 here is CASGEGVPRMGELFF. Here the CDR3 DNA reads TGTGCCAGCGGGGAAGGGGTTCCCCGGATGGGGGAGCTGTTTTTT.

The CDR3 DNA sequence: TGTGCCAGCAGCATAGGACAGGGGACTAATGAAAAACTGTTTTTT. Protein: CASSIGQGTNEKLFF. The chain joins TRBV7-8 to TRBJ1-4; TRBD1 matches at 9 bases. The CDR3 spans 15 residues. Unmatched junction bases numbered 3, after V lost 5 bases and J lost 2 bases. The V gene's germline CDR1 is SGHVS and CDR2 FQNEAQ.

The gene calls are TRBV4-1 and TRBJ1-1, with D perhaps matching TRBD1 (5 bases). The CDR3 covers 14 residues. Germline CDR1 is MGHRA and CDR2 is YSYEKL. Trimming stripped 3 bases from V and 1 base from J, with 9 bases between. The CDR3 region has the DNA TGCGCCAGCAGCCAGCAGGGAACGAACACTGAAGCTTTCTTT. The encoded protein is CASSQQGTNTEAFF.

V gene TRBV2 combines with J gene TRBJ2-1; 10 positions match TRBD2. V shed 4 bases, J shed 4 bases, and the junction held 4 bases outside the gene matches. Germline assignment: CDR1 SNHLY and CDR2 FYNNEI. The CDR3 length is 15 residues. For the CDR3, the DNA is TGTGCCAGCAGTGGTGGGACTAGCGAGTACAATGAGCAGTTCTTC. It yields the protein CASSGGTSEYNEQFF.

This rearrangement joins TRBV6-5 to TRBJ2-3, with a possible D match to TRBD2 (6 bases). The CDR3 sequence is 15 residues long. Deletions cut 6 bases from V and 8 bases from J, with 21 bases between. CDR1 is MNHEY, CDR2 SVGAGI, per germline. CDR3 amino acids: CASSPGTFGRSTQYF. The CDR3 coding sequence is TGTGCCAGCAGCCCCGGGACTTTCGGGCGGAGTACGCAGTATTTT.

The chain combines TRBV19 with TRBJ1-1, with D tentatively TRBD1 (6 bases). Germline lookup yields CDR1 LNHDA and CDR2 SQIVND (reference sequence). CDR3 size: 13 residues. The V end was cut by 7 bases, the J end by 3 bases, with 12 bases between. As DNA, the CDR3 is TGTGCCAGTATTGGGGGGGCCCACACTGAAGCTTTCTTT. Translated: CASIGGAHTEAFF.

V usage is TRBV7-2 and J usage is TRBJ2-5; D is undetermined. Germline values: CDR1 SGHTA, CDR2 FQGNSA. Trimming removed 1 base from V and 5 bases from J, with 11 bases in between. The CDR3 has 14 amino acids. The CDR3 DNA follows: TGTGCCAGCAGCTTAGGGCCGGGTGGGGAGACCCAGTACTTC. Translated, it gives CASSLGPGGETQYF.

This chain links TRBV5-3 with TRBJ2-1, with D maybe TRBD1 (6 bases). TRBV5-3 is recorded as an ORF, its role being uncertain. V was shortened by 2 bases and J by 4 bases, with 13 bases between the two germline ends. CDR3 length equals 15 residues. CDR3 coding DNA: TGTGCCAGAAGCTTAAGTGGGGGCGTATACAATGAGCAGTTCTTC. Protein: CARSLSGGVYNEQFF.

Remarks on this clone: The same CDR3 also results from other DNA sequences found in this sample. The chain links TRBV9 to TRBJ2-1; 9 bases match TRBD2. The germline CDR1 and CDR2 sequences are SGDLS and YYNGEE. The length of the CDR3 is 16 residues. The trim removed 0 bases at V and 4 bases at J, leaving 5 bases unmatched. The CDR3 DNA sequence: TGTGCCAGCAGCGTAGTATCCAGCGGGGGGTACAATGAGCAGTTCTTC. It specifies CASSVVSSGGYNEQFF.

This clone was recorded only once. This chain joins TRBV11-1 and TRBJ2-7; tentative D call: TRBD1 (6 bases). This CDR3 region has 13 residues. Germline values: CDR1 SGHAT, CDR2 FQDESV (reference sequence). V lost 4 bases to trimming and J lost 6 bases, with 13 bases between them. The CDR3 sequence: CASSSRTAGEQYF. The CDR3 coding sequence is TGTGCCAGCAGCTCCCGGACAGCTGGCGAGCAGTACTTC.

The chain links TRBV2 to TRBJ2-5; D might be TRBD2 (5 bases). The germline CDR1 and CDR2 sequences are SNHLY and FYNNEI. This CDR3 comprises 14 residues. Trimming left V 7 bases short and J 1 base short, with 13 bases between. CDR3 sequence reads: CASKTDYPQETQYF. CDR3 coding DNA: TGTGCCAGCAAAACTGACTACCCCCAAGAGACCCAGTACTTC.

J is TRBJ1-2 and V is TRBV6-6, with D unresolved. CDR3 length: 14 amino acids. Germline CDR1 and CDR2: MNHNY and SVGAGI (reference sequence). V lost 7 bases, J lost 7 bases, and 19 bases lay in between. Written as DNA, the CDR3 is TGTGCCAGCACTCGCGACAAAACGGTAATTGGCTACACCTTC. Its protein is CASTRDKTVIGYTF.

This sequence joins TRBV5-4 and TRBJ2-6, with D perhaps TRBD1 (6 bases). V lost 4 bases to trimming and J lost 0 bases, with 14 bases between them. Germline V CDR1 and CDR2: SGHNT, YYREEE (reference sequence). The CDR3 is 17 residues long. CDR3 region: CASSVPTGRSGANVLTF. DNA of the CDR3: TGTGCCAGCAGCGTTCCGACAGGCCGCTCTGGGGCCAACGTCCTGACTTTC.

The V and J genes are TRBV2 and TRBJ2-3, with 11 bases that match TRBD2. J lost 1 base, V lost 7 bases, and 16 bases had no gene match. Germline-derived CDR1 and CDR2 are SNHLY and FYNNEI. The CDR3 extends over 19 amino acids. The CDR3 here is CASTPELAGGQVGTDTQYF. In DNA form, the CDR3 reads TGTGCCAGCACCCCGGAGCTAGCGGGGGGCCAAGTAGGCACAGATACGCAGTATTTT.

The V gene is TRBV18, the J gene TRBJ1-4, with D uncertain. Germline loops: CDR1 KGHSH, CDR2 LQKENI. V dropped 3 bases and J dropped 0 bases, with 8 bases sitting between them. The CDR3 runs 15 residues. The CDR3 is CASSPRGATNEKLFF. CDR3 in DNA: TGTGCCAGCTCACCCCGCGGAGCAACTAATGAAAAACTGTTTTTT. The full variable domain, with the rest looked up from reference TRBV18 and TRBJ1-4, is NAGVMQNPRHLVRRRGQEARLRCSPMKGHSHVYWYRQLPEEGLKFMVYLQKENIIDESGMPKERFSAEFPKEGPSILRIQQVVRGDSAAYFCASSPRGATNEKLFFGSGTQLSVL.

V usage is TRBV5-3 and J usage is TRBJ2-5; tentative D call: TRBD1 (7 bases). TRBV5-3 is recorded as an ORF, its role being uncertain. V lost 4 bases, J lost 5 bases, and 18 bases lay in between. This CDR3 is 15 amino acids long. The CDR3 protein is CARSNDREVMETQYF. The CDR3 DNA reads as TGTGCCAGAAGCAACGACAGGGAGGTAATGGAGACCCAGTACTTC.

This sequence joins TRBV19 and TRBJ1-2; maybe TRBD1 (5 bases). Germline assignment: CDR1 LNHDA and CDR2 SQIVND (reference sequence). Between the trimmed V and J ends, which lost 9 bases and 7 bases, there was a span of 18 bases. The CDR3 extends over 13 amino acids. The CDR3 DNA sequence: TGTGCCAGCAGCACCGACAGTCCGGGTGGCTACACCTTC. Amino acids: CASSTDSPGGYTF.

This chain connects TRBV14 to TRBJ1-3; no definite D call. The CDR3 has 11 amino acids. V was pared by 4 bases and J by 4 bases, with 2 bases between. Germline assignment: CDR1 SGHDN and CDR2 FVKESK. CDR3 coding DNA: TGTGCCAGCAGCCCAGGAAACACCATATATTTT. Amino acid sequence: CASSPGNTIYF. Drawing the rest from reference TRBV14 and TRBJ1-3, the complete variable domain is EAGVTQFPSHSVIEKGQTVTLRCDPISGHDNLYWYRRVMGKEIKFLLHFVKESKQDESGMPNNRFLAERTGGTYSTLKVQPAELEDSGVYFCASSPGNTIYFGEGSWLTVV.

The chain combines TRBV6-1 with TRBJ1-6; D not certain. CDR1 is MNHNS and CDR2 is SASEGT in the germline V gene. V lost 4 bases, J lost 0 bases, and 4 bases lay in between. This CDR3 is 14 amino acids long. The CDR3 region is CASSVSSYNSPLHF. As DNA, the CDR3 is TGTGCCAGCAGTGTTAGCTCCTATAATTCACCCCTCCACTTT.